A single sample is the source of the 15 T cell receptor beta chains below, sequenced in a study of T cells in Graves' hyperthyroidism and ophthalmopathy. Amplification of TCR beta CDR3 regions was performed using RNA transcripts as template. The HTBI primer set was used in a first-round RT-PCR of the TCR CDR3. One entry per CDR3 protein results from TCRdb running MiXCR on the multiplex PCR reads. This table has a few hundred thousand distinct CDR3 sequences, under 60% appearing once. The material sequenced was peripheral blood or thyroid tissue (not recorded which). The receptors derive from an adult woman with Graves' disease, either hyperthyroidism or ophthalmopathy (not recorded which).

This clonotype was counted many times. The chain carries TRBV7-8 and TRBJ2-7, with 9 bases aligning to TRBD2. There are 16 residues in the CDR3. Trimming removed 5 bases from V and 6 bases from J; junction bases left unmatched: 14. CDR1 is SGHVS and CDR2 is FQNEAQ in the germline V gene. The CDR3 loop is CASSLGMGLAIIEQYF. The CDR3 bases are TGTGCCAGCAGCCTGGGGATGGGACTAGCCATAATCGAGCAGTACTTC.

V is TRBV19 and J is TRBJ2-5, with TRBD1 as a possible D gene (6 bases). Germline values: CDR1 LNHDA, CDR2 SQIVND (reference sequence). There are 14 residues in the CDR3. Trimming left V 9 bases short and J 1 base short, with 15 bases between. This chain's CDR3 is CASKQGGFQETQYF. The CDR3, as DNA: TGTGCCAGCAAACAAGGGGGTTTCCAAGAGACCCAGTACTTC. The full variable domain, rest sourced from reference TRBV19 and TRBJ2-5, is DGGITQSPKYLFRKEGQNVTLSCEQNLNHDAMYWYRQDPGQGLRLIYYSQIVNDFQKGDIAEGYSVSREKKESFPLTVTSAQKNPTAFYLCASKQGGFQETQYFGPGTRLLVL.

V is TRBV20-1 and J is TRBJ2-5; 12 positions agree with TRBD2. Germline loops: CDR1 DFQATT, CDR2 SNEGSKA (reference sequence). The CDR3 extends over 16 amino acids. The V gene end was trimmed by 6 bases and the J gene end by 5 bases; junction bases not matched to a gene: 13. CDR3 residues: CSAQDVGTSGPETQYF. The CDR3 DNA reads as TGCAGTGCGCAGGATGTCGGGACTAGCGGGCCCGAGACCCAGTACTTC.

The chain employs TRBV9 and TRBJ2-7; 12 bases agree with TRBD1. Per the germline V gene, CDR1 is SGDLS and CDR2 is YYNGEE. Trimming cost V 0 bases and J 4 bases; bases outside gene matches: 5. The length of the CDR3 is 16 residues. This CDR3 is CASSVAGQGALYEQYF. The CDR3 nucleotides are TGTGCCAGCAGCGTAGCGGGACAGGGGGCGTTGTACGAGCAGTACTTC. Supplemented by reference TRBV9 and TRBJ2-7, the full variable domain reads DSGVTQTPKHLITATGQRVTLRCSPRSGDLSVYWYQQSLDQGLQFLIQYYNGEERAKGNILERFSAQQFPDLHSELNLSSLELGDSALYFCASSVAGQGALYEQYFGPGTRLTVT.

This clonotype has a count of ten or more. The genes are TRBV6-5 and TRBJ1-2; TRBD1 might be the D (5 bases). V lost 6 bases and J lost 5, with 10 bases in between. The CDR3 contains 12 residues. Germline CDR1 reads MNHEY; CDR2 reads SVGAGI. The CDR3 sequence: CASSKDRYGYTF. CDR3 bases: TGTGCCAGCAGCAAAGACAGATATGGCTACACCTTC.

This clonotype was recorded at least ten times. In DNA form, the CDR3 reads TGTGCCAGCAGCATCCAGAACACTGAAGCTTTCTTT. Amino acids: CASSIQNTEAFF. The rearrangement uses TRBV7-8 and TRBJ1-1, with D unresolved. This CDR3 comprises 12 residues. Per germline, CDR1 SGHVS and CDR2 FQNEAQ. The V end lost 5 bases, the J end lost 1 base, and 5 bases lay between the germline ends.

The CDR3 nucleotides are TGTGCCAGCAGCCAATACTACAGGGACCAAGAGACCCAGTACTTC. It translates to CASSQYYRDQETQYF. The chain carries TRBV10-3 and TRBJ2-5; a possible D gene is TRBD1 (6 bases). The CDR3 has 15 amino acids. Trimming took off 10 bases at V and 0 bases at J, with 18 bases between the two ends. The germline V gene encodes CDR1 ENHRY and CDR2 SYGVKD.

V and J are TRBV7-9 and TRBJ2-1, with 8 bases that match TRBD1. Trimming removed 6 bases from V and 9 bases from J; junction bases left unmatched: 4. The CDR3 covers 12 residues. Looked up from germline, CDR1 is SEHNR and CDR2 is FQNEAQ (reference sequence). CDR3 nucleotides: TGTGCCAGCAGTCCTGACAGGGGTGAGCAGTTCTTC. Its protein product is CASSPDRGEQFF.

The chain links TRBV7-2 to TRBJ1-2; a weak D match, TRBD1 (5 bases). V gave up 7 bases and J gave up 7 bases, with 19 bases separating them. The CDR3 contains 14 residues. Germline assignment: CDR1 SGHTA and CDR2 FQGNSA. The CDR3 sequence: CASTLGGVKLGYTF. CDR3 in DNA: TGTGCCAGCACACTGGGGGGGGTGAAGCTTGGCTACACCTTC.

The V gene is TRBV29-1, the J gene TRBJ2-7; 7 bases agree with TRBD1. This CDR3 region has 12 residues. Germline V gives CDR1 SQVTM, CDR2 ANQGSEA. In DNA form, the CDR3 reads TGCGGCGACAGGGACAGCTCCTACGAGCAGTACTTC. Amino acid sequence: CGDRDSSYEQYF.

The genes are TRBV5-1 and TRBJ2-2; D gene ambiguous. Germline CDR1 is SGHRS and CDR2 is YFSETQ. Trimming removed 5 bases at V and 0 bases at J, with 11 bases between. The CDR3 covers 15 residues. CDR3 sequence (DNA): TGCGCCAGCAGTCCCGGAGTAACGAACACCGGGGAGCTGTTTTTT. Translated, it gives CASSPGVTNTGELFF.

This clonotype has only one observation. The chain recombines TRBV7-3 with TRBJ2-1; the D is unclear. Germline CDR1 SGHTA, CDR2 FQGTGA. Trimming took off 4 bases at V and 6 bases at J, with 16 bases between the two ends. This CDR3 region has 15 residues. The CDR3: CASSSVYGSGNEQFF. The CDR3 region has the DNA TGTGCCAGCAGCTCCGTTTACGGGTCGGGCAATGAGCAGTTCTTC.

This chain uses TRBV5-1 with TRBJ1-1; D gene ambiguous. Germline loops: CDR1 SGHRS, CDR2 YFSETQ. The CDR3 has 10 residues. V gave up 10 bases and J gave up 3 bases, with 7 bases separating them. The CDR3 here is CAGVDTEAFF. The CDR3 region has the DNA TGCGCCGGCGTCGACACTGAAGCTTTCTTT.

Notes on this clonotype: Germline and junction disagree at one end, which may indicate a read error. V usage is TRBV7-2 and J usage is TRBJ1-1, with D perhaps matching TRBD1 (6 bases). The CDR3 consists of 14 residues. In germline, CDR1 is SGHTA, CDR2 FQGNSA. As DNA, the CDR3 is TGTGCCGGCAGTCCCTCGGGGGCGCACATTGAAGCTTTCTTT. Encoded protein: CAGSPSGAHIEAFF.

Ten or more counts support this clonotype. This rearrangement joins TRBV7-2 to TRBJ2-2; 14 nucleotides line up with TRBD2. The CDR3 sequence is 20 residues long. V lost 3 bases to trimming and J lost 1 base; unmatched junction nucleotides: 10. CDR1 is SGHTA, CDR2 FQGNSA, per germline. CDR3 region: CASSFPGTSGGGRNTGELFF. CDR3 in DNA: TGTGCCAGCAGCTTCCCCGGGACTAGCGGGGGCGGGCGGAACACCGGGGAGCTGTTTTTT.